This T cell receptor (beta chain) was recovered during a study of blood T cell repertoires in COVID-19. Sequencing was performed with immunoSEQ multiplex PCR; in TCRdb, only in-frame clones are kept and a portion is missing. The sample records more than 300,000 clones, 87% being singletons. V gave up 3 bases and J gave up 4 bases; unmatched junction bases: 0. The CDR3 sequence is 13 residues long. The V gene's germline CDR1 is SGDLS and CDR2 YYNGEE. The source is a woman between 50 and 59 years old with COVID-19, enrolled during active disease. The sample was peripheral blood. This chain connects TRBV9 to TRBJ2-3, with 9 positions matching TRBD1. Here the CDR3 reads CASSGQGADTQYF. The CDR3 DNA reads TGTGCCAGCAGCGGACAGGGGGCAGATACGCAGTATTTT.